Following are 15 T cell receptor beta chains from one sample sequenced in a study of shared clonotypes between healthy human individuals. TCRdb's table, derived via immunoSEQ multiplex PCR, lists solely in-frame clones and lacks some. The sample has millions of clones, about 92% seen once. Sequenced input: naive CD4+ T cells sorted from blood. The subset here: CD45RA+ positively selected. These TCRs come from a man aged 18 to 30 in good health.

As to this clone: Other DNA sequences from this sample encode an identical CDR3 as well. V usage is TRBV30 and J usage is TRBJ1-1; D is perhaps TRBD1 (5 bases). Germline V gene sequence: CDR1 GTSNPN, CDR2 SVGIG (reference sequence). This CDR3 region has 14 residues. Trimming shortened V by 0 bases and J by 2 bases, and 10 bases separated the two germline ends. Written as DNA, the CDR3 is TGTGCCTGGAGTGTACGGGGGGTAAACACTGAAGCTTTCTTT. Translating it yields CAWSVRGVNTEAFF. The whole variable domain, filled in from reference TRBV30 and TRBJ1-1, reads SQTIHQWPATLVQPVGSPLSLECTVEGTSNPNLYWYRQAAGRGLQLLFYSVGIGQISSEVPQNLSASRPQDRQFILSSKKLLLSDSGFYLCAWSVRGVNTEAFFGQGTRLTVV.

V usage is TRBV2 and J usage is TRBJ2-3, with a weak D call TRBD2 (5 bases). Between the trimmed V and J ends, which lost 9 bases and 7 bases, there was a span of 17 bases. CDR1 and CDR2 (germline): SNHLY, FYNNEI. The CDR3 length is 13 residues. The CDR3 loop is CASDGLADYTQYF. CDR3 nucleotides: TGTGCCAGTGACGGACTGGCGGATTATACGCAGTATTTT.

On this clone itself: The sample holds other DNA sequences that translate to the same CDR3. The gene calls are TRBV30 and TRBJ1-6, with 7 positions matching TRBD1. Per the germline V gene, CDR1 is GTSNPN and CDR2 is SVGIG (reference sequence). V lost 2 bases, J lost 7 bases, and 2 bases stayed unmatched. The CDR3 loop spans 13 amino acids. The CDR3: CAWSRQGNSPLHF. The CDR3 coding sequence is TGTGCCTGGAGTCGACAGGGAAATTCACCCCTCCACTTT.

This chain uses TRBV30 with TRBJ2-7; 8 bases line up with TRBD1. The CDR3 contains 13 residues. V lost 4 bases, J lost 3 bases, and 5 bases stayed unmatched. The germline gives CDR1 GTSNPN, CDR2 SVGIG (reference sequence). CDR3 DNA sequence: TGTGCCTGGATGCAGGACAGGGACTACGAGCAGTACTTC. It is translated as CAWMQDRDYEQYF.

This chain uses TRBV4-1 with TRBJ2-1; TRBD1 matches 11 bases. The CDR3 loop spans 16 amino acids. V was clipped by 4 bases and J by 1 base; unmatched bases: 3. Per germline, CDR1 MGHRA and CDR2 YSYEKL. The CDR3 reads CASSRGQGASYNEQFF. In DNA form, the CDR3 reads TGCGCCAGCAGCCGAGGACAGGGGGCGTCCTACAATGAGCAGTTCTTC.

The genes are TRBV11-3 and TRBJ2-5; D is perhaps TRBD2 (6 bases). Germline values: CDR1 SGHNT, CDR2 YENEEA. Trimming removed 1 base from V and 3 bases from J, with 12 bases in between. The CDR3 totals 15 residues. DNA for the CDR3: TGTGCCAGCAGCTTAGGCGGGAACGACAAAGAGACCCAGTACTTC. As protein: CASSLGGNDKETQYF.

This chain connects TRBV15 to TRBJ1-3, with TRBD1 matching over 9 bases. Germline V gene sequence: CDR1 LNHNV, CDR2 YYDKDF (reference sequence). The CDR3 is made up of 15 amino acids. V was pared by 4 bases and J by 0 bases, with 1 base of the junction left unmatched. As DNA, the CDR3 is TGTGCCACCAGCAAGGGACAGGGCTCTGGAAACACCATATATTTT. Protein sequence: CATSKGQGSGNTIYF.

As DNA, the CDR3 is TGTGCCACCAGCAGAGATCGTCCGGGCTACAATGAGCAGTTCTTC. It encodes CATSRDRPGYNEQFF. The V call is TRBV15, the J call TRBJ2-1; D is uncertain. Trimming took off 0 bases at V and 3 bases at J, with 9 bases between the two ends. CDR3 length: 15 residues. Looked up from germline, CDR1 is LNHNV and CDR2 is YYDKDF (reference sequence).

The chain combines TRBV23-1 with TRBJ1-5; 9 bases map to TRBD1. TRBV23-1 counts as an open reading frame of uncertain function. The CDR3 is 16 amino acids. Trimming took 2 bases from V and 4 from J; bases not matched to a gene: 6. The CDR3 DNA follows: TGCGCCAGCAGTCAACACAGGGGGCGGGTAAATCAGCCCCAGCATTTT. This translates into CASSQHRGRVNQPQHF.

The chain links TRBV18 to TRBJ2-3; unclear D gene. There are 14 residues in the CDR3. The germline CDR1 and CDR2 sequences are KGHSH and LQKENI. Trimming removed 0 bases from V and 1 base from J, with 5 bases in between. In DNA form, the CDR3 reads TGTGCCAGCTCACCACCGGTAGGCACAGATACGCAGTATTTT. Protein: CASSPPVGTDTQYF.

V usage is TRBV4-3 and J usage is TRBJ2-3; D might be TRBD2 (6 bases). The CDR3 is 14 amino acids. Germline V gene data show CDR1 as LGHNA and CDR2 as YSLEER. Deletions cut 0 bases from V and 9 bases from J, with 13 bases between. CDR3 sequence: CASSQEPGVGTQYF. The CDR3 nucleotides read TGCGCCAGCAGCCAAGAACCGGGAGTCGGCACGCAGTATTTT.

This clone was recorded only once. The V gene is TRBV7-8, the J gene TRBJ1-5; D is undetermined. CDR1 and CDR2 (germline): SGHVS, FQNEAQ. The CDR3 runs to 15 residues. Deletions cut 1 base from V and 0 bases from J, with 7 bases between. This chain's CDR3 is CASSLGSTSNQPQHF. DNA for the CDR3: TGTGCCAGCAGCTTAGGGTCAACTAGCAATCAGCCCCAGCATTTT. The full variable domain, its missing parts supplied by reference TRBV7-8 and TRBJ1-5, is GAGVSQSPRYKVAKRGQDVALRCDPISGHVSLFWYQQALGQGPEFLTYFQNEAQLDKSGLPSDRFFAERPEGSVSTLKIQRTQQEDSAVYLCASSLGSTSNQPQHFGDGTRLSIL.

Only one count was recorded for this clone. The chain uses TRBV11-3 and TRBJ1-1; D remains ambiguous. V lost 2 bases and J lost 8, with 12 bases in between. In germline, CDR1 is SGHNT, CDR2 YENEEA. CDR3 length: 13 amino acids. The CDR3 protein is CASSLQGSSEAFF. The CDR3 DNA reads as TGTGCCAGCAGCTTACAAGGGTCGAGCGAAGCTTTCTTT.

This clone has a single count. The same CDR3 also results from other DNA sequences found in this sample. The genes are TRBV9 and TRBJ2-1; 10 positions match TRBD2. The CDR3 sequence is 14 residues long. The germline V gene encodes CDR1 SGDLS and CDR2 YYNGEE. The ends lost 0 bases at V and 8 bases at J; junction bases unmatched: 2. The CDR3 region has the DNA TGTGCCAGCAGCGTAGTTCTAGCGGGAGATGAGCAGTTCTTC. Protein: CASSVVLAGDEQFF.

In nucleotides, the CDR3 is TGTGCCAGCAGCTCCCATTCGGGACAGGGGAATGGCTACACCTTC. As protein: CASSSHSGQGNGYTF. The chain has TRBV7-9 and TRBJ1-2, with 10 bases matching TRBD1. J was trimmed by 6 bases and V by 4 bases; bases with no gene match: 8. The germline CDR1 and CDR2 sequences are SEHNR and FQNEAQ (reference sequence). The length of the CDR3 is 15 residues.